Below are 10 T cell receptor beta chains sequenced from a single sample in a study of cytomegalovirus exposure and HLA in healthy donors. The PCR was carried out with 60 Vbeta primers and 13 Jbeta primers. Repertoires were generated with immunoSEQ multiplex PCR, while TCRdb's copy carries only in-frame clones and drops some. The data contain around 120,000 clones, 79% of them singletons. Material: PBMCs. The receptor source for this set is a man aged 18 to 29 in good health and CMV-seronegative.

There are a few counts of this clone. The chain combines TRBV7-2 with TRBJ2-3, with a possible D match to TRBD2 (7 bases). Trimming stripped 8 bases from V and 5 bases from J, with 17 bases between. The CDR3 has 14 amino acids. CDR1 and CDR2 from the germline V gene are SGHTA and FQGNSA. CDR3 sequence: CASSRGGLRDTQYF. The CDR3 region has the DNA TGTGCCAGCTCGAGGGGGGGTTTGAGAGATACGCAGTATTTT. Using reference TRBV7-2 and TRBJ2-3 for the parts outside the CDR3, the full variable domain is GAGVSQSPSNKVTEKGKDVELRCDPISGHTALYWYRQSLGQGLEFLIYFQGNSAPDKSGLPSDRFSAERTGGSVSTLTIQRTQQEDSAVYLCASSRGGLRDTQYFGPGTRLTVL.

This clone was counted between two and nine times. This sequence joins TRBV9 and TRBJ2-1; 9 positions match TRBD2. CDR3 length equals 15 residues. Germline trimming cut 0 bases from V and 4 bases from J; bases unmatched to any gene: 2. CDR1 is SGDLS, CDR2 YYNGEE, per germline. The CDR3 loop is CASSVAGLAYNEQFF. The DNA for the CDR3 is TGTGCCAGCAGCGTAGCGGGACTAGCATACAATGAGCAGTTCTTC.

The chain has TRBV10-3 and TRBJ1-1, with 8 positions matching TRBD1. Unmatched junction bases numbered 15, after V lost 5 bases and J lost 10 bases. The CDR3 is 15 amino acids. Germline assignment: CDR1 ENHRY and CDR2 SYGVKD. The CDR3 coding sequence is TGTGCCATCAGTAATCAGGGGGCGCCTACCCAAGTAGCTTTCTTT. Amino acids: CAISNQGAPTQVAFF.

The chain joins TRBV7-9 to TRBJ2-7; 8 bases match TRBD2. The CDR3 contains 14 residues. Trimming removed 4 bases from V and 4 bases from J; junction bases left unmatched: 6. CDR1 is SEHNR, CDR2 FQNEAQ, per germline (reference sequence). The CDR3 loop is CASSSGGGSYEQYF. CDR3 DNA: TGTGCCAGCAGCTCCGGGGGGGGGAGTTACGAGCAGTACTTC. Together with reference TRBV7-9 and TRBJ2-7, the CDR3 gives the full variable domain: DTGVSQNPRHKITKRGQNVTFRCDPISEHNRLYWYRQTLGQGPEFLTYFQNEAQLEKSRLLSDRFSAERPKGSFSTLEIQRTEQGDSAMYLCASSSGGGSYEQYFGPGTRLTVT.

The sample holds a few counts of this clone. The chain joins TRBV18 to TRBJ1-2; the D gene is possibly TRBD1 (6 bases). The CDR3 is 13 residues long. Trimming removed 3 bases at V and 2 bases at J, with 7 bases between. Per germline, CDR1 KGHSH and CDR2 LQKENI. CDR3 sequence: CASSPDRNYGYTF. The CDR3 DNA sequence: TGTGCCAGCTCACCGGACAGAAACTATGGCTACACCTTC.

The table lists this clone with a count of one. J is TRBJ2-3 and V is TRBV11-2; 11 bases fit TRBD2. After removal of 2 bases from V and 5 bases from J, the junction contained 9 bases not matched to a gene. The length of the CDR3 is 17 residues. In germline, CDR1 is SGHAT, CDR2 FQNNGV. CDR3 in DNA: TGTGCCAGCAGCTTATTCTTAGCGGGAGGGGGCGGAGATACGCAGTATTTT. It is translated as CASSLFLAGGGGDTQYF.

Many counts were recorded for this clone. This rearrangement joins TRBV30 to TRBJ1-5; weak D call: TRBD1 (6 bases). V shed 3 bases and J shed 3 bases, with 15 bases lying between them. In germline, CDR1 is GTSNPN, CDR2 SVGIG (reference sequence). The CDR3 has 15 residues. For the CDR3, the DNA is TGTGCCTGGAGCGGGGGGGCAGGCTTCAATCAGCCCCAGCATTTT. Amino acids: CAWSGGAGFNQPQHF.

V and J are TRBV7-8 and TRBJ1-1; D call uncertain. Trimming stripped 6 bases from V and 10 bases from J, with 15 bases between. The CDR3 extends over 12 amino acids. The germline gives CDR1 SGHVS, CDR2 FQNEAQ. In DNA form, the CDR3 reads TGTGCCAGCAGTCATCTGAGGGAGGGAGCTTTCTTT. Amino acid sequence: CASSHLREGAFF.

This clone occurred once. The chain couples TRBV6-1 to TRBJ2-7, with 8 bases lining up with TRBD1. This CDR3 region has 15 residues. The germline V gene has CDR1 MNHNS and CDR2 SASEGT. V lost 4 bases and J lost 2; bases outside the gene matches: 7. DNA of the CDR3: TGTGCCAGCAGTGCGTGGACAGGGAACCCCTACGAGCAGTACGTC. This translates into CASSAWTGNPYEQYV.

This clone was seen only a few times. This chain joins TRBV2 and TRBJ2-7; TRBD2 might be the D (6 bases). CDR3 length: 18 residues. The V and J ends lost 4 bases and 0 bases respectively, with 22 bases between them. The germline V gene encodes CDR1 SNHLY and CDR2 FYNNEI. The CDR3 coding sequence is TGTGCCAGCAGTGTACGGAGGGGCTGGGACTTTTCCTCCTACGAGCAGTACTTC. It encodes CASSVRRGWDFSSYEQYF.